Following are 13 T cell receptor beta chains from one sample sequenced in a study of cytomegalovirus exposure and HLA in healthy donors. PCR used 60 Vbeta primers and 13 Jbeta primers. Clones were read by immunoSEQ multiplex PCR, and TCRdb kept only the in-frame ones, dropping some. The sample has about 140,000 clones, over 75% seen once. The sample was PBMCs. These receptors came from a man in his forties or fifties in good health and CMV-seronegative.

This rearrangement joins TRBV7-2 to TRBJ2-2; tentatively, D is TRBD2 (6 bases). This CDR3 has 15 amino acids. From germline, CDR1 is SGHTA and CDR2 FQGNSA. The V end lost 3 bases, the J end lost 8 bases, and 16 bases lay between the germline ends. DNA of the CDR3: TGTGCCAGCAGCTTGGCCCTCGGACTAAAAGGGGAGCTGTTTTTT. It encodes CASSLALGLKGELFF.

This clone was seen only once. The chain recombines TRBV18 with TRBJ1-1, with D hard to call. This CDR3 is built from 15 residues. CDR1 and CDR2 (germline): KGHSH, LQKENI. V shed 1 base and J shed 2 bases, with 11 bases lying between them. In DNA, the CDR3 is TGTGCCAGCTCACCACTTTCTAAGACTAACACTGAAGCTTTCTTT. It specifies CASSPLSKTNTEAFF.

The V and J genes are TRBV18 and TRBJ2-5, with 7 bases matching TRBD1. The J call may be wrong; the DNA end is better matched by TRBJ2-7. Per germline, CDR1 KGHSH and CDR2 LQKENI. The CDR3 consists of 15 residues. CDR3 residues: CASSPPTGTPYEQYF. The CDR3 region has the DNA TGTGCCAGCTCACCACCGACAGGGACCCCCTACGAGCAGTACTTC.

The gene calls are TRBV19 and TRBJ2-3; D may be TRBD2 (6 bases). In germline, CDR1 is LNHDA, CDR2 SQIVND (reference sequence). The CDR3 totals 16 residues. With 7 bases removed from V and 0 bases from J, the gap between germline ends came to 17 bases. This chain's CDR3 is CASTGGADTSTDTQYF. In DNA, the CDR3 is TGTGCCAGTACTGGCGGGGCTGACACTAGCACAGATACGCAGTATTTT.

V is TRBV2 and J is TRBJ1-2; 10 nucleotides agree with TRBD1. V lost 5 bases, J lost 8 bases, and 11 bases stayed unmatched. The CDR3 sequence is 15 residues long. From germline, CDR1 is SNHLY and CDR2 FYNNEI. CDR3 bases: TGTGCCAGCAGTACCCAGGGGACAGGGGAGGACGGCTACACCTTC. It codes for CASSTQGTGEDGYTF. The whole variable domain, filled in from reference TRBV2 and TRBJ1-2, reads EPEVTQTPSHQVTQMGQEVILRCVPISNHLYFYWYRQILGQKVEFLVSFYNNEISEKSEIFDDQFSVERPDGSNFTLKIRSTKLEDSAMYFCASSTQGTGEDGYTFGSGTRLTVV.

This chain's CDR3 is CAGSPRGEGSQPQHF. CDR3 DNA: TGTGCCGGGAGTCCCAGAGGGGAGGGGAGTCAGCCCCAGCATTTT. The chain employs TRBV19 and TRBJ1-5; a possible D gene is TRBD1 (5 bases). Germline V gene lookup returns CDR1 LNHDA and CDR2 SQIVND (reference sequence). CDR3 length: 15 amino acids. Trimming removed 11 bases at V and 6 bases at J, with 23 bases between. The full variable domain, completed using reference TRBV19 and TRBJ1-5, is DGGITQSPKYLFRKEGQNVTLSCEQNLNHDAMYWYRQDPGQGLRLIYYSQIVNDFQKGDIAEGYSVSREKKESFPLTVTSAQKNPTAFYLCAGSPRGEGSQPQHFGDGTRLSIL.

CDR3: CASSAADTQYF. For the CDR3, the DNA is TGTGCCAGCAGCGCGGCAGATACGCAGTATTTT. The chain employs TRBV7-2 and TRBJ2-3; unclear D gene. Germline V gene sequence: CDR1 SGHTA, CDR2 FQGNSA. The CDR3 sequence is 11 residues long. V dropped 5 bases and J dropped 4 bases, with 4 bases sitting between them.

This clone was observed a few times. The chain couples TRBV19 to TRBJ2-7; 9 nucleotides line up with TRBD1. The CDR3 runs 14 residues. After removal of 3 bases from V and 5 bases from J, the junction contained 5 bases not matched to a gene. Looked up from germline, CDR1 is LNHDA and CDR2 is SQIVND (reference sequence). The DNA of the CDR3 is TGTGCCAGTAGTATTGGACAGGGGATCAACGAGCAGTACTTC. This encodes CASSIGQGINEQYF.

The chain combines TRBV19 with TRBJ1-5, with 9 positions matching TRBD1. Germline V gives CDR1 LNHDA, CDR2 SQIVND (reference sequence). The length of the CDR3 is 18 residues. Unmatched junction bases numbered 10, after V lost 4 bases and J lost 0 bases. The CDR3 nucleotides are TGTGCCAGTAGTACGCCAGGACAGGGGACGTATAGCAATCAGCCCCAGCATTTT. It yields the protein CASSTPGQGTYSNQPQHF.

V gene TRBV11-2 combines with J gene TRBJ2-3, with D tentatively TRBD2 (5 bases). The CDR3 runs to 12 residues. Germline assignment: CDR1 SGHAT and CDR2 FQNNGV. V lost 11 bases to trimming and J lost 2 bases, with 11 bases between them. CDR3 region: CADRGVTDTQYF. The CDR3 DNA reads as TGTGCCGACCGGGGAGTCACAGATACGCAGTATTTT.

The chain uses TRBV30 and TRBJ1-6; D is unresolved. The CDR3 extends over 16 amino acids. V was trimmed by 3 bases and J by 3 bases, leaving 15 bases between them. The V gene's germline CDR1 is GTSNPN and CDR2 SVGIG (reference sequence). CDR3 residues: CAWSASWGDYNSPLHF. The DNA for the CDR3 is TGTGCCTGGAGCGCATCGTGGGGAGACTATAATTCACCCCTCCACTTT.

This chain uses TRBV6-1 with TRBJ2-2; 7 positions match TRBD1. The CDR3 is made up of 14 amino acids. After removal of 7 bases from V and 0 bases from J, the junction contained 2 bases not matched to a gene. CDR1 is MNHNS, CDR2 SASEGT, per germline. DNA for the CDR3: TGTGCCAGCATGGGACAGACGAACACCGGGGAGCTGTTTTTT. Translated, it gives CASMGQTNTGELFF.

The chain uses TRBV29-1 and TRBJ2-7; 7 positions agree with TRBD2. The CDR3 length is 14 residues. J lost 5 bases, V lost 1 base, and 8 bases had no gene match. Germline V gene lookup returns CDR1 SQVTM and CDR2 ANQGSEA. The CDR3 sequence: CSVEGWEGQDEQYF. As DNA, the CDR3 is TGCAGCGTTGAAGGATGGGAGGGCCAGGACGAGCAGTACTTC.